These T cell receptor beta chains were read from a single sample in a study of T cells in Graves' hyperthyroidism and ophthalmopathy. MiXCR, applied by TCRdb to the multiplex PCR reads, yields one record per CDR3 protein. This sample has hundreds of thousands of distinct CDR3 sequences, with about 19% found just once. The sample taken for sequencing was blood. These receptor sequences come from a woman aged 45-65 years with Graves' hyperthyroidism that later progressed to Graves' ophthalmopathy. CDR3s include the opening cysteine and the closing phenylalanine or tryptophan. D genes are given only for firm matches. Size is stated for part of the rows, as once, few or many counts, or as a class when the clone is expanded.

>TRBD2|TRBV4-2|TRBJ2-3|-
TGTGCCAGCAGCGCTTACAGCGGGGGGGCGCCAGATACGCAGTATTTT
CASSAYSGGAPDTQYF
>TRBD1|TRBV5-4|TRBJ2-1|-
TGTGCCAGCAGCTTGGATCACAGGGGTTACAATGAGCAGTTCTTC
CASSLDHRGYNEQFF
>-|TRBV7-2|TRBJ1-4|few
TGTGCCGGGAGGCGGACAGCTAATGAAAAACTGTTTTTT
CAGRRTANEKLFF
>TRBD1|TRBV4-1|TRBJ1-5|-
TGCGCCAGCAGCCAAGAGCCTTACAGGGGAACGCAGCCCCAGCATTTT
CASSQEPYRGTQPQHF
>-|TRBV19|TRBJ1-2|-
TGTGCCAGTAGTATAGGAACAGGGTATGGCTACACCTTC
CASSIGTGYGYTF
>-|TRBV7-6|TRBJ2-1|many
TGTGCCAGCAGCCGGGACTCCGGGCACAATGAGCAGTTCTTC
CASSRDSGHNEQFF
>-|TRBV30|TRBJ1-3|once
TGTGCCTGGAGCGCCCTTGGGGTCAGCTCTGGAAACACCATATATTTT
CAWSALGVSSGNTIYF
>TRBD2|TRBV10-3|TRBJ2-3|few
TGTGCCATCAATGAGCTAGCGGGGACTAGCACAGATACGCAGTATTTT
CAINELAGTSTDTQYF
>TRBD2|TRBV4-1|TRBJ2-7|few
TGCGCCAGCAACACGGAAGTAGCGGGGATGGAGCAGTACTTC
CASNTEVAGMEQYF
>-|TRBV29-1|TRBJ1-1|-
TGCAGCGTTCTCGGGGGGGTAATCACTGAAGCTTTCTTT
CSVLGGVITEAFF
>-|TRBV20-1|TRBJ1-2|-
TGCAGTGCTAGAGCGGGCGGAGGAAACTATGGCTACACCTTC
CSARAGGGNYGYTF
>-|TRBV5-4|TRBJ1-5|-
TGTGCCAGCAGCTTGGACCCGGGGGGCAATCAGCCCCAGCATTTT
CASSLDPGGNQPQHF
>TRBD1|TRBV2|TRBJ1-5|many
TGTGCCAGCACAGGGGGCGGGTGGAATCAGCCCCAGCATTTT
CASTGGGWNQPQHF
>-|TRBV7-8|TRBJ2-7|many
TGTGCCAGCAGCCCTTCGACAGTCCCCTACGAGCAGTACTTC
CASSPSTVPYEQYF
>-|TRBV4-2|TRBJ1-2|few
TGTGCCAGCAGCCAGACCGGGGACGGCAACTATGGCTACACCTTC
CASSQTGDGNYGYTF
>-|TRBV3-1|TRBJ1-1|many
TGTGCCAGCAGGCCAGACGGGAACACTGGAGCTTTCTTT
CASRPDGNTGAFF
>-|TRBV12-3/TRBV12-4|TRBJ1-1|few
TGTGCCAGCAGTACAGGGACGACTCAGGGTACTGAAGCTTTCTTT
CASSTGTTQGTEAFF
>-|TRBV7-9|TRBJ2-5|once
TGTGCCAGCAGCCTACCCGGGGGCATAGAGACCCAGTACTTC
CASSLPGGIETQYF
>TRBD2|TRBV5-1|TRBJ2-2|many
TGCGCCAGCAGCTCGAGCGGGGGACGGGCCGGGGAGCTGTTTTTT
CASSSSGGRAGELFF
>TRBD1|TRBV9|TRBJ1-4|-
TGTGCCAGCAGCCACAACAGGGGGAAGAAACTGTTTTTT
CASSHNRGKKLFF
>-|TRBV12-3/TRBV12-4|TRBJ2-7|many
TGTGCCAGCACAGGGGATTCCTCCTACGAGCAGTACTTC
CASTGDSSYEQYF
>-|TRBV15|TRBJ2-5|-
TGTGCCACCAGCAGGAATACCCGGAAAGAGACCCAGTACTTC
CATSRNTRKETQYF
>-|TRBV29-1|TRBJ2-1|many
TGCAGCGTCGCACTGGACGCGAATGAGCAGTTCTTC
CSVALDANEQFF
>-|TRBV20-1|TRBJ2-1|-
TGCAGTGCTACTCCCCCCCTCGGGGGAACCTACAATGAGCAGTTCTTC
CSATPPLGGTYNEQFF
>TRBD1|TRBV20-1|TRBJ1-1|-
TGCAGTGCTAGAGATTTCCGGGACAGGGGCACTGAAGCTTTCTTT
CSARDFRDRGTEAFF
>TRBD1|TRBV7-3|TRBJ1-2|-
TGTGCCAGCAGCCCCTCCAGGACAGGGGCCTATGGCTACACCTTC
CASSPSRTGAYGYTF
>-|TRBV10-3|TRBJ1-1|few
TGTGCCATCAGGGAGGGGGGGGCAGGGACTGAAGCTTTCTTT
CAIREGGAGTEAFF
>TRBD1|TRBV20-1|TRBJ2-5|many
TGCAGTGCTAGAGTGGTACAGGGGGCTGAGACCCAGTACTTC
CSARVVQGAETQYF
>-|TRBV6-1|TRBJ1-4|few
TGTGCCAGCAGTGAAACGGGGAGGACCGGTGAAAAACTGTTTTTT
CASSETGRTGEKLFF
>-|TRBV27|TRBJ1-6|few
TGTGCCAGCAGTTTATGGTCGCTCACCATCCCCAATTCACCCCTCCACTTT
CASSLWSLTIPNSPLHF
>-|TRBV14|TRBJ2-2|-
TGTGCCAGCAGCCAAGCCGGGCCCCAGGCCGGGGAGCTGTTTTTT
CASSQAGPQAGELFF
>-|TRBV14|TRBJ1-4|-
TGTGCCAGCAGCCAAGAGCGGGGCGGGGTTGAAAAACTGTTTTTT
CASSQERGGVEKLFF
>-|TRBV30|TRBJ1-2|few
TGTGCCTGGAGTGACAGGCGGGTCCCCTATGGCTACACCTTC
CAWSDRRVPYGYTF
>TRBD1|TRBV10-2|TRBJ2-7|once
TGCGCCACACAGGGGGCGCGGTACTACGGGCAGTACTTC
CATQGARYYGQYF
>-|TRBV6-1|TRBJ1-1|few
TGTGCCAGCAATGCCGGACAGCTCGACACTGAAGCTTTCTTT
CASNAGQLDTEAFF
>-|TRBV7-6|TRBJ1-5|-
TGTGCCAGCAGCTTAGAGCCAGGGCATAGCAATCAGCCCCAGCATTTT
CASSLEPGHSNQPQHF
>-|TRBV7-6|TRBJ1-4|-
TGTGCCAGCAGGACCACAGGGATGGCGAGAGAAAAACTGTTTTTT
CASRTTGMAREKLFF
>-|TRBV30|TRBJ2-1|many
TGTGCCTGGAGTGGCAGCCCTAACTACAATGAGCAGTTCTTC
CAWSGSPNYNEQFF
>-|TRBV18|TRBJ2-3|many
TGTGCCAGCTCACCGGACGAGTTGAGCGCACTTGGCCCGGATACGCAGTATTTT
CASSPDELSALGPDTQYF
>-|TRBV20-1|TRBJ1-2|-
TGCAGTGCTAGAGATGGGGGCGGGATGTACGGCTACACCTTC
CSARDGGGMYGYTF
>-|TRBV5-8|TRBJ1-5|few
TGTGCCAGCAGCTTAATGAGGGGAAGGAGTCAGCCCCAGCATTTT
CASSLMRGRSQPQHF
>-|TRBV9|TRBJ2-1|few
TGCGCCAGCAGCGTCGACAATGAGCAGTTCTTC
CASSVDNEQFF
>-|TRBV5-1|TRBJ2-1|many
TGCGCCAGCAGCTTGATGGGGAGTTACAATGAGCAGTTCTTC
CASSLMGSYNEQFF
>TRBD2|TRBV12-3/TRBV12-4|TRBJ2-5|-
TGTGCCAGCAGTCCGAGGACTAGCGGGGGCCAGCAGACCCAGTACTTC
CASSPRTSGGQQTQYF
>-|TRBV30|TRBJ1-3|-
TGTGCCTGGAGTCTTGACCTTACCTACTCTGGAAACACCATATATTTT
CAWSLDLTYSGNTIYF
>-|TRBV18|TRBJ1-1|few
TGTGCCAGCTCGGTCAGCAGGGACATGAACACTGAAGCTTTCTTT
CASSVSRDMNTEAFF
>-|TRBV20-1|TRBJ2-7|-
TGCAGTGCAAGAGGCCCTGGACCAAACTCCTACGAGCAGTACTTC
CSARGPGPNSYEQYF
>-|TRBV28|TRBJ1-1|few
TGTGCCAGCAGTCTTACAGGGTTTGGGATCCCTGAAGCTTTCTTT
CASSLTGFGIPEAFF
>TRBD2|TRBV29-1|TRBJ2-2|few
TGCAGCGTTTCGACTAGCGGGAGAATAAACACCGGGGAGCTGTTTTTT
CSVSTSGRINTGELFF
>-|TRBV29-1|TRBJ2-7|-
TGCAGCGTTGCTATGGACGGCTACGAGCAGTACTTC
CSVAMDGYEQYF
>-|TRBV10-3|TRBJ1-5|-
TGTGCCATCAGTGAGTCCGGTGGTCTCAGTCAGCCCCAGCATTTT
CAISESGGLSQPQHF
>-|TRBV3-1|TRBJ2-7|many
TGTGCCAGTCTCGGAATGGGCTACGAGCAGTACTTC
CASLGMGYEQYF
>-|TRBV11-2|TRBJ1-1|few
TGTGCCAGCAGCTCGCGGCTCGGGATGAACACTGAAGCTTTCTTT
CASSSRLGMNTEAFF
>TRBD1|TRBV5-6|TRBJ1-2|-
TGTGCCAGCAGCCCTGGGGACAGGGCTAACTATGGCTACACCTTC
CASSPGDRANYGYTF